One sample yielded the 21 T cell receptor beta chains listed below, sequenced in a study of long-term antiretroviral therapy in people with HIV. A v3.0 immunoSEQ assay was performed at survey level. Here immunoSEQ multiplex PCR was the method, and the copy in TCRdb shows in-frame clones only, minus some. The sample lists about 14,000 clones, around four fifths occurring once. The input for sequencing was unsorted PBMCs, taken 1.8 years before starting antiretroviral therapy. The receptors were gathered from a woman aged 40 to 50 with HIV.

The rearrangement links TRBV4-1 to TRBJ2-7, with D perhaps TRBD1 (7 bases). Trimming stripped 1 base from V and 7 bases from J, with 14 bases between. The CDR3 spans 14 residues. Germline V gives CDR1 MGHRA, CDR2 YSYEKL. The CDR3 DNA is TGCGCCAGCAGCCAAGCGGAGGGGGCGGGGGAGCAGTACTTC. It specifies CASSQAEGAGEQYF.

The chain is built from TRBV5-1 and TRBJ2-3; D might be TRBD1 (5 bases). CDR1 is SGHRS and CDR2 is YFSETQ in the germline V gene. V lost 3 bases, J lost 6 bases, and 8 bases lay in between. This CDR3 spans 12 amino acids. The CDR3 coding sequence is TGCGCCAGCAGCTCAGGGTTGGATACGCAGTATTTT. Amino acids: CASSSGLDTQYF. Full variable domain (outside the CDR3, taken from reference TRBV5-1 and TRBJ2-3): KAGVTQTPRYLIKTRGQQVTLSCSPISGHRSVSWYQQTPGQGLQFLFEYFSETQRNKGNFPGRFSGRQFSNSRSEMNVSTLELGDSALYLCASSSGLDTQYFGPGTRLTVL.

V usage is TRBV6-5 and J usage is TRBJ1-4, with D unclear. This CDR3 region has 14 residues. The germline V gene encodes CDR1 MNHEY and CDR2 SVGAGI. V shed 6 bases and J shed 8 bases, with 16 bases lying between them. The DNA of the CDR3 is TGTGCCAGCAGCACTACGCTACAGCAGGAAAAACTGTTTTTT. It specifies CASSTTLQQEKLFF.

J is TRBJ1-2 and V is TRBV19, with 7 bases fitting TRBD1. V lost 4 bases to trimming and J lost 7 bases; unmatched junction nucleotides: 12. There are 15 residues in the CDR3. CDR1 is LNHDA, CDR2 SQIVND, per germline (reference sequence). DNA of the CDR3: TGTGCCAGTAGTAACACCCACAGGGGATTAAGTGGCTACACCTTC. It encodes CASSNTHRGLSGYTF.

The chain joins TRBV29-1 to TRBJ2-1; D call uncertain. V gave up 2 bases and J gave up 0 bases, with 8 bases separating them. CDR1 SQVTM and CDR2 ANQGSEA come from the germline V gene. The CDR3 runs to 14 residues. The CDR3 reads CSVERIVSYNEQFF. The CDR3 DNA is TGCAGCGTTGAAAGGATAGTCTCCTACAATGAGCAGTTCTTC.

A single count supports this clone. V is TRBV19 and J is TRBJ2-2; 10 bases line up with TRBD1. The CDR3 spans 17 residues. Germline CDR1 is LNHDA and CDR2 is SQIVND (reference sequence). V was clipped by 5 bases and J by 7 bases; unmatched bases: 13. DNA of the CDR3: TGTGCCAGTAGTCCACCACCCGGGACAGGGGCTCGCGGGGAGCTGTTTTTT. This sequence encodes CASSPPPGTGARGELFF.

V and J are TRBV2 and TRBJ2-7; 9 positions agree with TRBD2. Germline CDR1 and CDR2: SNHLY and FYNNEI. V shed 4 bases, J shed 2 bases, and the junction held 12 bases outside the gene matches. This CDR3 contains 17 residues. In DNA, the CDR3 is TGTGCCAGCAGTGGTTGGGCGGGAGGGCCAAAAACCTACGAGCAGTACTTC. Its translation is CASSGWAGGPKTYEQYF.

The CDR3 protein is CASKDGGSGGSYNEQFF. DNA for the CDR3: TGTGCCAGCAAGGATGGCGGGAGTGGAGGGTCCTACAATGAGCAGTTCTTC. The rearrangement links TRBV28 to TRBJ2-1, with 7 positions matching TRBD2. The CDR3 runs to 17 residues. Germline V gives CDR1 MDHEN, CDR2 SYDVKM. With V trimmed by 7 bases and J by 1 base, 13 bases remained unmatched.

This sequence joins TRBV11-2 and TRBJ2-7; the D gene is possibly TRBD2 (6 bases). V lost 4 bases and J 2 bases, leaving 15 bases between the germline ends. The CDR3 covers 15 residues. Per the germline V gene, CDR1 is SGHAT and CDR2 is FQNNGV. In DNA, the CDR3 is TGTGCCAGCAGCTCCCAGGTTTGGAGGGCCTACGAGCAGTACTTC. It is translated as CASSSQVWRAYEQYF. Variable domain in full (rest from reference TRBV11-2 and TRBJ2-7): EAGVAQSPRYKIIEKRQSVAFWCNPISGHATLYWYQQILGQGPKLLIQFQNNGVVDDSQLPKDRFSAERLKGVDSTLKIQPAKLEDSAVYLCASSSQVWRAYEQYFGPGTRLTVT.

In its sample, this clone was seen a few times. The chain links TRBV19 to TRBJ2-7, with D perhaps TRBD2 (6 bases). The CDR3 consists of 16 residues. Trimming shortened V by 5 bases and J by 0 bases, and 17 bases separated the two germline ends. Germline V gene sequence: CDR1 LNHDA, CDR2 SQIVND (reference sequence). CDR3 sequence (DNA): TGTGCCAGTAGTTGGAGAGGAGGGGAGAGCTCCTACGAGCAGTACTTC. It specifies CASSWRGGESSYEQYF.

The V and J genes are TRBV29-1 and TRBJ2-2; D possibly uses TRBD1 or TRBD2 (6 bases each). CDR1 SQVTM and CDR2 ANQGSEA come from the germline V gene. The CDR3 length is 13 residues. Trimming left V 8 bases short and J 1 base short, with 11 bases between. The CDR3 here is CSYRGLNTGELFF. CDR3 DNA: TGCAGCTACCGGGGGCTGAACACCGGGGAGCTGTTTTTT.

The gene calls are TRBV11-2 and TRBJ2-7; possible D gene TRBD1, 5 bases. The germline V gene has CDR1 SGHAT and CDR2 FQNNGV. The CDR3 extends over 14 amino acids. The germline V and J ends were trimmed by 0 bases and 4 bases, with 10 bases remaining between them. Written as DNA, the CDR3 is TGTGCCAGCAGCTTAGACCGGACAACTTACGAGCAGTACTTC. Amino acid sequence: CASSLDRTTYEQYF.

This chain joins TRBV2 and TRBJ2-7; D is undetermined. V lost 6 bases and J 7 bases, leaving 16 bases between the germline ends. Germline CDR1 SNHLY, CDR2 FYNNEI. The CDR3 has 13 residues. In DNA form, the CDR3 reads TGTGCCAGCAGCCTCAGACGGACGAGTGAGCAGTACTTC. Encoded protein: CASSLRRTSEQYF.

The rearrangement joins TRBV5-4 to TRBJ2-5, with D perhaps matching TRBD1 (5 bases). The CDR3 totals 14 residues. Deletions cut 1 base from V and 5 bases from J, with 12 bases between. Germline CDR1 and CDR2: SGHNT and YYREEE (reference sequence). Here the CDR3 DNA reads TGTGCCAGCAGCTTGAGTAAGGGGCTGGAGACCCAGTACTTC. It yields the protein CASSLSKGLETQYF.

CDR3 region: CASSQGGGAQYF. The CDR3 DNA sequence: TGTGCCAGCAGCCAGGGGGGAGGAGCCCAGTACTTC. V is TRBV13 and J is TRBJ2-5; TRBD1 is a possible D gene (7 bases). The length of the CDR3 is 12 residues. Germline V gene data show CDR1 as PRHDT and CDR2 as FYEKMQ (reference sequence). The V end was cut by 5 bases, the J end by 9 bases, with 13 bases between. The variable domain in full, completed from reference TRBV13 and TRBJ2-5, reads AAGVIQSPRHLIKEKRETATLKCYPIPRHDTVYWYQQGPGQDPQFLISFYEKMQSDKGSIPDRFSAQQFSDYHSELNMSSLELGDSALYFCASSQGGGAQYFGPGTRLLVL.

The gene calls are TRBV11-1 and TRBJ1-1; 8 bases align to TRBD1. Germline loops: CDR1 SGHAT, CDR2 FQDESV (reference sequence). V dropped 5 bases and J dropped 5; count of bases not matched to a gene: 7. The CDR3 loop spans 14 amino acids. The CDR3 is CASSHPQGGTEAFF. In DNA form, the CDR3 reads TGTGCCAGCAGCCATCCACAGGGGGGAACTGAAGCTTTCTTT.

This chain joins TRBV4-3 and TRBJ1-1; D possibly corresponds to TRBD1 (5 bases). Germline-derived CDR1 and CDR2 are LGHNA and YSLEER. V was shortened by 0 bases and J by 4 bases, with 12 bases between the two germline ends. This CDR3 comprises 15 residues. The CDR3 bases are TGCGCCAGCAGCCAAGATCGGGACCGAGGCACTGAAGCTTTCTTT. This translates into CASSQDRDRGTEAFF.

This sequence joins TRBV6-5 and TRBJ1-2; TRBD1 might be the D (5 bases). V was trimmed by 0 bases and J by 6 bases, leaving 14 bases between them. The CDR3 loop spans 15 amino acids. Germline V CDR1 and CDR2: MNHEY, SVGAGI. The chain's CDR3 is CASSYSSGAEDGYTF. The CDR3 bases are TGTGCCAGCAGTTACTCCTCCGGGGCGGAGGATGGCTACACCTTC.

This clone is a singleton in its sample. The chain is built from TRBV6-1 and TRBJ2-2; no clear D. Germline V gene data show CDR1 as MNHNS and CDR2 as SASEGT. The CDR3 sequence is 11 residues long. The V gene lost 8 bases and the J gene lost 3 bases, with 4 bases spanning the gap. This CDR3 reads CASRDTGELFF. The CDR3 DNA follows: TGTGCCAGCCGGGACACCGGGGAGCTGTTTTTT.

The CDR3 sequence is CASSMVRGTTGANVLTF. CDR3 nucleotide sequence: TGTGCCAGTAGTATGGTCAGGGGAACCACTGGGGCCAACGTCCTGACTTTC. The chain employs TRBV19 and TRBJ2-6; maybe TRBD1 (6 bases). The CDR3 covers 17 residues. The V and J ends lost 3 bases and 2 bases respectively, with 14 bases between them. Per germline, CDR1 LNHDA and CDR2 SQIVND (reference sequence).

V is TRBV7-2 and J is TRBJ2-7, with TRBD1 matching over 10 bases. V shed 2 bases, J shed 1 base, and the junction held 5 bases outside the gene matches. There are 16 residues in the CDR3. Germline CDR1 is SGHTA and CDR2 is FQGNSA. CDR3 bases: TGTGCCAGCAGCTTATTGCCGGGACAGGGGTCCTACGAGCAGTACTTC. It yields the protein CASSLLPGQGSYEQYF.